A selection of T cell receptor beta chains follows, all from one sample in a study of blood T cells in healthy people across ages. TCRdb ran MiXCR on the 5' RACE reads and lists one entry per CDR3 protein. The data show around 500,000 distinct CDR3 sequences, 27% seen once. This same sample was also taken into another study, of T cells of mothers and their children.

The sample consisted of blood. These receptors were collected from a boy younger than 10 in good health. The CDR3 runs from the conserved cysteine through the conserved F or W. The order of the fields is CDR3 protein, CDR3 DNA, V gene, J gene, clone size, D gene. A D gene is named only where the DNA matches it firmly. Some rows have no size entry. The others give once, few or many, or a class for an expanded clone.

CDR3aa: CASSVGAVGPGANVLTF
CDR3nt: TGTGCCAGCAGCGTAGGGGCAGTGGGTCCTGGGGCCAACGTCCTGACTTTC
v_gene: TRBV9
j_gene: TRBJ2-6
abundance: few
d_gene: -

CDR3aa: CATARDASYEQYF
CDR3nt: TGTGCCACCGCCCGAGATGCTTCCTACGAGCAGTACTTC
v_gene: TRBV10-3
j_gene: TRBJ2-7
abundance: -
d_gene: -

CDR3aa: CASGPGQGGSGNTIYF
CDR3nt: TGTGCTAGTGGCCCGGGACAGGGGGGATCTGGAAACACCATATATTTT
v_gene: TRBV12-5
j_gene: TRBJ1-3
abundance: -
d_gene: TRBD1

CDR3aa: CSKLAGNEQFF
CDR3nt: TGCAGTAAACTAGCGGGAAATGAGCAGTTCTTC
v_gene: TRBV20-1
j_gene: TRBJ2-1
abundance: -
d_gene: TRBD2

CDR3aa: CASSPVGMGYEQYF
CDR3nt: TGTGCCAGCAGCCCAGTAGGCATGGGCTACGAGCAGTACTTC
v_gene: TRBV27
j_gene: TRBJ2-7
abundance: -
d_gene: -

CDR3aa: CATAGNTDTQYF
CDR3nt: TGTGCCACCGCGGGGAACACAGATACGCAGTATTTT
v_gene: TRBV24-1
j_gene: TRBJ2-3
abundance: few
d_gene: -

CDR3aa: CASSLGGTAPINYGYTF
CDR3nt: TGTGCCAGCAGCCTGGGGGGGACAGCGCCGATAAACTATGGCTACACCTTC
v_gene: TRBV5-5
j_gene: TRBJ1-2
abundance: -
d_gene: TRBD1

CDR3aa: CASSLFRRGETQYF
CDR3nt: TGTGCCAGCAGTTTATTTCGCAGGGGTGAGACCCAGTACTTC
v_gene: TRBV28
j_gene: TRBJ2-5
abundance: few
d_gene: -

CDR3aa: CASSLDGTREETQYF
CDR3nt: TGCGCCAGCAGCTTGGACGGGACTAGGGAAGAGACCCAGTACTTC
v_gene: TRBV5-1
j_gene: TRBJ2-5
abundance: -
d_gene: TRBD2

CDR3aa: CASSYSGARGETQYF
CDR3nt: TGTGCCAGCAGTTACTCGGGGGCCAGGGGAGAGACCCAGTACTTC
v_gene: TRBV6-5
j_gene: TRBJ2-5
abundance: -
d_gene: -

CDR3aa: CASSSLGRGDTDYGYTF
CDR3nt: TGTGCCAGCAGCTCCCTTGGTCGGGGTGACACCGACTATGGCTACACCTTC
v_gene: TRBV11-2
j_gene: TRBJ1-2
abundance: few
d_gene: -

CDR3aa: CASSYSNPGPGDTGELFF
CDR3nt: TGTGCCAGCAGTTACTCGAATCCCGGCCCCGGTGACACCGGGGAGCTGTTTTTT
v_gene: TRBV6-5
j_gene: TRBJ2-2
abundance: -
d_gene: -

CDR3aa: CASATGVSYEQYF
CDR3nt: TGTGCCAGCGCTACAGGGGTCTCCTACGAGCAGTACTTC
v_gene: TRBV6-6
j_gene: TRBJ2-7
abundance: few
d_gene: TRBD1

CDR3aa: CAAVWPSAVEAFF
CDR3nt: TGTGCCGCTGTCTGGCCTTCGGCCGTTGAAGCTTTCTTT
v_gene: TRBV6-1
j_gene: TRBJ1-1
abundance: few
d_gene: -

CDR3aa: CASSLVEGSAGGYTF
CDR3nt: TGTGCCAGCAGCTTAGTAGAGGGCTCCGCCGGGGGCTACACCTTC
v_gene: TRBV7-6
j_gene: TRBJ1-2
abundance: few
d_gene: -

CDR3aa: CASSPRRVQETQYF
CDR3nt: TGTGCCAGCAGCCCTCGAAGGGTCCAAGAGACCCAGTACTTC
v_gene: TRBV9
j_gene: TRBJ2-5
abundance: -
d_gene: -

CDR3aa: CASSYSWVNNSPLHF
CDR3nt: TGTGCCAGCAGTTACTCGTGGGTTAATAATTCACCCCTCCACTTT
v_gene: TRBV6-5
j_gene: TRBJ1-6
abundance: -
d_gene: -

CDR3aa: CSVEETRQGGTGELFF
CDR3nt: TGCAGCGTTGAAGAGACCCGGCAGGGGGGGACCGGGGAGCTGTTTTTT
v_gene: TRBV29-1
j_gene: TRBJ2-2
abundance: few
d_gene: -

CDR3aa: CASTLSDWDEQFF
CDR3nt: TGTGCCAGCACCCTTTCGGACTGGGATGAGCAGTTCTTC
v_gene: TRBV6-1
j_gene: TRBJ2-1
abundance: -
d_gene: -

CDR3aa: CSVTTGHNQPQHF
CDR3nt: TGCAGCGTTACAACAGGGCATAATCAGCCCCAGCATTTT
v_gene: TRBV29-1
j_gene: TRBJ1-5
abundance: few
d_gene: -

CDR3aa: CASSPSGSSQETQYF
CDR3nt: TGTGCCAGCTCCCCTAGCGGGAGTTCCCAAGAGACCCAGTACTTC
v_gene: TRBV18
j_gene: TRBJ2-5
abundance: -
d_gene: TRBD2

CDR3aa: CSVMGGSGGKSSYEQYF
CDR3nt: TGCAGCGTCATGGGGGGGAGCGGGGGGAAGAGCTCCTACGAGCAGTACTTC
v_gene: TRBV29-1
j_gene: TRBJ2-7
abundance: few
d_gene: TRBD2

CDR3aa: CASSVGLERNIQYF
CDR3nt: TGTGCCAGCAGCGTAGGACTAGAAAGGAACATTCAGTACTTC
v_gene: TRBV9
j_gene: TRBJ2-4
abundance: -
d_gene: -

CDR3aa: CASSPSGPTNYGYTF
CDR3nt: TGTGCCAGCAGTCCCTCGGGACCAACTAACTATGGCTACACCTTC
v_gene: TRBV12-3/TRBV12-4
j_gene: TRBJ1-2
abundance: few
d_gene: -

CDR3aa: CASSLGLGGVRTISSYEQYF
CDR3nt: TGCGCCAGCAGCTTGGGACTGGGGGGCGTCCGAACAATAAGCTCCTACGAGCAGTACTTC
v_gene: TRBV5-1
j_gene: TRBJ2-7
abundance: few
d_gene: -

CDR3aa: CASSQVLDEQFF
CDR3nt: TGTGCCAGCAGCCAAGTGTTAGATGAGCAGTTCTTC
v_gene: TRBV3-1
j_gene: TRBJ2-1
abundance: -
d_gene: -

CDR3aa: CASSTTGHTDTQYF
CDR3nt: TGTGCCAGTAGTACCACGGGACACACAGATACGCAGTATTTT
v_gene: TRBV19
j_gene: TRBJ2-3
abundance: few
d_gene: -

CDR3aa: CASGPGYEQYF
CDR3nt: TGTGCTAGTGGCCCCGGGTACGAGCAGTACTTC
v_gene: TRBV12-5
j_gene: TRBJ2-7
abundance: -
d_gene: -

CDR3aa: CASSVDTDAYGYTF
CDR3nt: TGTGCCAGCAGCGTAGACACAGACGCCTATGGCTACACCTTC
v_gene: TRBV9
j_gene: TRBJ1-2
abundance: -
d_gene: -

CDR3aa: CASSPQAAPESQYF
CDR3nt: TGTGCCAGCAGTCCCCAGGCGGCACCTGAGAGCCAGTACTTC
v_gene: TRBV27
j_gene: TRBJ2-5
abundance: -
d_gene: -

CDR3aa: CASKWRGGQETQYF
CDR3nt: TGTGCCAGCAAGTGGCGGGGGGGACAAGAGACCCAGTACTTC
v_gene: TRBV7-8
j_gene: TRBJ2-5
abundance: many
d_gene: TRBD2

CDR3aa: CASSYRHGLAGDRIYNEQFF
CDR3nt: TGTGCCAGCAGTTACCGACATGGACTAGCGGGAGATCGAATATACAATGAGCAGTTCTTC
v_gene: TRBV6-2/TRBV6-3
j_gene: TRBJ2-1
abundance: -
d_gene: TRBD2

CDR3aa: CASRKPGQGAYEQYF
CDR3nt: TGTGCCAGCAGAAAACCGGGACAGGGGGCCTACGAGCAGTACTTC
v_gene: TRBV6-2/TRBV6-3
j_gene: TRBJ2-7
abundance: few
d_gene: TRBD1

CDR3aa: CASSVRQHNEKLFF
CDR3nt: TGTGCCAGCAGCGTCCGACAGCATAATGAAAAGCTGTTTTTT
v_gene: TRBV9
j_gene: TRBJ1-4
abundance: -
d_gene: -

CDR3aa: CASSQEGADNEQFF
CDR3nt: TGTGCCAGCAGCCAAGAGGGGGCCGACAATGAGCAGTTCTTC
v_gene: TRBV3-1
j_gene: TRBJ2-1
abundance: few
d_gene: -

CDR3aa: CSASGPDTQYF
CDR3nt: TGCAGTGCTAGTGGCCCAGATACGCAGTATTTT
v_gene: TRBV20-1
j_gene: TRBJ2-3
abundance: -
d_gene: -

CDR3aa: CASSLERGASRYGQYF
CDR3nt: TGTGCCAGCAGTCTTGAGAGGGGGGCTAGCCGCTATGGGCAGTACTTC
v_gene: TRBV27
j_gene: TRBJ2-7
abundance: -
d_gene: -

CDR3aa: CSASPSQAYEQYF
CDR3nt: TGCAGTGCTAGTCCCAGCCAAGCCTACGAGCAGTACTTC
v_gene: TRBV20-1
j_gene: TRBJ2-7
abundance: -
d_gene: -

CDR3aa: CASIAGTGIATNEKLFF
CDR3nt: TGTGCCAGCATCGCCGGGACAGGAATTGCAACTAATGAAAAACTGTTTTTT
v_gene: TRBV5-5
j_gene: TRBJ1-4
abundance: few
d_gene: TRBD1

CDR3aa: CASSYSKTRAINYGYTF
CDR3nt: TGTGCCAGCAGTTACTCGAAAACACGAGCGATTAACTATGGCTACACCTTC
v_gene: TRBV6-5
j_gene: TRBJ1-2
abundance: few
d_gene: -

CDR3aa: CASTPESVTQYF
CDR3nt: TGTGCCAGCACCCCGGAAAGTGTTACGCAGTATTTT
v_gene: TRBV12-3/TRBV12-4
j_gene: TRBJ2-3
abundance: -
d_gene: -

CDR3aa: CASSPTGTVEKLFF
CDR3nt: TGTGCCAGCAGCCCCACCGGGACAGTCGAAAAACTGTTTTTT
v_gene: TRBV7-2
j_gene: TRBJ1-4
abundance: -
d_gene: TRBD1

CDR3aa: CASRTTNLYEQYF
CDR3nt: TGTGCCAGCAGAACGACAAATCTCTACGAGCAGTACTTC
v_gene: TRBV28
j_gene: TRBJ2-7
abundance: -
d_gene: -

CDR3aa: CATRGEDQYF
CDR3nt: TGTGCCACCCGTGGGGAAGACCAGTACTTC
v_gene: TRBV28
j_gene: TRBJ2-5
abundance: -
d_gene: -

CDR3aa: CATPKIDQPQHF
CDR3nt: TGCGCCACCCCTAAGATCGATCAGCCCCAGCATTTT
v_gene: TRBV10-2
j_gene: TRBJ1-5
abundance: few
d_gene: -

CDR3aa: CSASVASGRYEQYF
CDR3nt: TGCAGTGCTAGTGTTGCTAGCGGACGCTACGAGCAGTACTTC
v_gene: TRBV20-1
j_gene: TRBJ2-7
abundance: few
d_gene: TRBD2

CDR3aa: CSVESQGYEQYF
CDR3nt: TGCAGCGTTGAAAGTCAGGGCTACGAGCAGTACTTC
v_gene: TRBV29-1
j_gene: TRBJ2-7
abundance: -
d_gene: -

CDR3aa: CASSKLRHGQETQYF
CDR3nt: TGTGCCAGCAGCAAACTGAGACACGGCCAAGAGACCCAGTACTTC
v_gene: TRBV21-1
j_gene: TRBJ2-5
abundance: few
d_gene: -

CDR3aa: CASSSTYQETQYF
CDR3nt: TGTGCCAGCAGCTCTACGTACCAAGAGACCCAGTACTTC
v_gene: TRBV7-3
j_gene: TRBJ2-5
abundance: -
d_gene: -

CDR3aa: CASSDLAVPFFF
CDR3nt: TGTGCCAGCAGTGACCTAGCGGTGCCGTTTTTCTTC
v_gene: TRBV12-3/TRBV12-4
j_gene: TRBJ2-1
abundance: -
d_gene: TRBD2

CDR3aa: CASSFRTNEQFF
CDR3nt: TGTGCCAGCAGCTTTAGAACCAATGAGCAGTTCTTC
v_gene: TRBV13
j_gene: TRBJ2-1
abundance: -
d_gene: -

CDR3aa: CASSEGRGQTQYF
CDR3nt: TGCGCCAGCAGTGAGGGCAGGGGGCAGACCCAGTACTTC
v_gene: TRBV10-1
j_gene: TRBJ2-5
abundance: few
d_gene: TRBD1

CDR3aa: CASGSDNERFF
CDR3nt: TGTGCCAGCGGTAGCGACAATGAGCGGTTCTTC
v_gene: TRBV25-1
j_gene: TRBJ2-5
abundance: -
d_gene: -

CDR3aa: CASSSPGGWGRPQETQYF
CDR3nt: TGTGCCAGCAGCTCCCCGGGGGGTTGGGGGAGACCACAAGAGACCCAGTACTTC
v_gene: TRBV7-9
j_gene: TRBJ2-5
abundance: -
d_gene: TRBD2

CDR3aa: CASSLFPGLLETQYF
CDR3nt: TGTGCCAGCAGTCTTTTTCCGGGACTACTAGAGACCCAGTACTTC
v_gene: TRBV7-2
j_gene: TRBJ2-5
abundance: many
d_gene: TRBD2

CDR3aa: CASSQGVRRALYF
CDR3nt: TGTGCCAGCAGCCAAGGAGTAAGGCGTGCTCTGTACTTC
v_gene: TRBV3-1
j_gene: TRBJ2-1
abundance: -
d_gene: -

CDR3aa: CASNRPTGFQETQYF
CDR3nt: TGTGCCAGCAACCGTCCCACCGGGTTTCAAGAGACCCAGTACTTC
v_gene: TRBV7-9
j_gene: TRBJ2-5
abundance: -
d_gene: -

CDR3aa: CASGTSVRRETQYF
CDR3nt: TGTGCCAGCGGGACTAGCGTCAGACGGGAGACCCAGTACTTC
v_gene: TRBV6-2/TRBV6-3
j_gene: TRBJ2-5
abundance: -
d_gene: TRBD2

CDR3aa: CASSLGAGGGYEQYF
CDR3nt: TGTGCCAGCAGCTTAGGGGCAGGGGGAGGCTACGAGCAGTACTTC
v_gene: TRBV11-2
j_gene: TRBJ2-7
abundance: -
d_gene: -